One and the same sample provided the 16 T cell receptor beta chains below, sequenced in a study of read filtering for tumor transcriptome and immune sequencing. Molecular barcoded adaptors covering alpha/delta and beta/gamma chains were used on roughly 370 ng RNA. MiXCR, applied by TCRdb to the reads, yields one record per CDR3 protein. The sample holds 57,000 or so distinct CDR3 sequences, about a fifth seen once. Input material: a population of CD138-negative cells sorted from bone marrow. The receptors were sampled from a donor aged 40 or over with multiple myeloma.

This clonotype was detected once. The chain uses TRBV20-1 and TRBJ2-7; maybe TRBD1 (6 bases). The V end lost 6 bases, the J end lost 5 bases, and 23 bases lay between the germline ends. There are 15 residues in the CDR3. Looked up from germline, CDR1 is DFQATT and CDR2 is SNEGSKA (reference sequence). The DNA of the CDR3 is TGCAGTGCCCCCCCCGGGGCAGGGGAGACCCACGAGCAGTACTTC. Its translation: CSAPPGAGETHEQYF.

At least ten counts were recorded for this clonotype. This sequence joins TRBV12-3 or TRBV12-4 and TRBJ1-5, with a weak D call TRBD1 (6 bases). This CDR3 is built from 15 residues. Trimming removed 5 bases at V and 0 bases at J, with 11 bases between. The CDR3 is CASSPRDNSNQPQHF. CDR3 DNA sequence: TGTGCCAGCAGTCCGCGGGACAATAGCAATCAGCCCCAGCATTTT.

The sample holds many counts of this clonotype. The chain is built from TRBV6-1 and TRBJ2-5, with D possibly TRBD1 on 7 matching bases. Per the germline V gene, CDR1 is MNHNS and CDR2 is SASEGT. The V end lost 6 bases, the J end lost 5 bases, and 16 bases lay between the germline ends. The CDR3 contains 14 residues. The CDR3 sequence is CASSIRGAVETQYF. The DNA of the CDR3 is TGTGCCAGCAGCATCAGGGGGGCAGTGGAGACCCAGTACTTC.

There are a few counts of this clonotype. This chain connects TRBV18 to TRBJ2-7; no definite D call. Trimming removed 2 bases at V and 3 bases at J, with 11 bases between. CDR1 and CDR2 from the germline V gene are KGHSH and LQKENI. The CDR3 covers 14 residues. Here the CDR3 DNA reads TGTGCCAGCTCACCAATGGACGGAAGCTACGAGCAGTACTTC. This sequence encodes CASSPMDGSYEQYF.

This clonotype was recorded at least ten times. The chain has TRBV20-1 and TRBJ1-2; D gene ambiguous. The V and J ends lost 1 base and 2 bases respectively, with 5 bases between them. Germline-derived CDR1 and CDR2 are DFQATT and SNEGSKA (reference sequence). The length of the CDR3 is 12 residues. CDR3 DNA: TGCAGTGCTAGAGGCCGGAACTATGGCTACACCTTC. It encodes CSARGRNYGYTF.

There are many counts of this clonotype. This rearrangement joins TRBV4-1 to TRBJ2-3; D gene unclear. Trimming stripped 0 bases from V and 0 bases from J, with 7 bases between. CDR1 and CDR2 (germline): MGHRA, YSYEKL. The CDR3 spans 15 residues. CDR3 sequence (DNA): TGCGCCAGCAGCCAAGACGGCTATAGCACAGATACGCAGTATTTT. As protein: CASSQDGYSTDTQYF.

This clonotype was observed at least ten times. J is TRBJ2-1 and V is TRBV11-2; D is tentatively TRBD1 or TRBD2 (5 bases each). From germline, CDR1 is SGHAT and CDR2 FQNNGV. The length of the CDR3 is 16 residues. The ends were cut back, 5 bases at V and 9 bases at J, with 23 bases in the middle. CDR3 sequence: CASSQGTFAAQGEQFF. In DNA form, the CDR3 reads TGTGCCAGCAGCCAAGGGACCTTCGCGGCCCAGGGTGAGCAGTTCTTC.

Remarks on this clonotype: Given a much more abundant clone one base away, this may be a read error. The chain joins TRBV12-3 or TRBV12-4 to TRBJ2-7; 10 nucleotides align to TRBD1. The CDR3 consists of 14 residues. The CDR3 spells CASSLGQGPYKQYF. For the CDR3, the DNA is TGTGCCAGCAGTTTGGGACAGGGGCCCTACAAGCAGTACTTC.

This clonotype was seen a few times. The chain links TRBV11-2 to TRBJ2-2, with 14 bases that match TRBD2. The length of the CDR3 is 19 residues. J gave up 6 bases and V 3 bases, and 12 bases lay outside the gene matches. The V gene's germline CDR1 is SGHAT and CDR2 FQNNGV. The DNA of the CDR3 is TGTGCCAGCAGCTTCCGGACTAGCGGGAGGACCGGATTTGCCGGGGAGCTGTTTTTT. It is translated as CASSFRTSGRTGFAGELFF.

The CDR3 coding sequence is TGCAGTGCTAGAGAATTACGGCGGGGAGGGGAGACCCAGTACTTC. Its protein is CSARELRRGGETQYF. The V gene is TRBV20-1, the J gene TRBJ2-5; 7 bases match TRBD2. V dropped 0 bases and J dropped 5; count of bases not matched to a gene: 9. The CDR3 consists of 15 residues. Germline V gives CDR1 DFQATT, CDR2 SNEGSKA (reference sequence).

Many counts were recorded for this clonotype. The V and J genes are TRBV5-1 and TRBJ1-4, with 11 bases matching TRBD1. This CDR3 comprises 17 residues. The germline V gene encodes CDR1 SGHRS and CDR2 YFSETQ. Losses at the gene ends were 4 bases for V and 5 bases for J; bases not matched to a gene: 10. DNA for the CDR3: TGCGCCAGCAGCGCTCCGGGACAGGGGGTCGAAAATGAAAAACTGTTTTTT. Its protein is CASSAPGQGVENEKLFF.

For this clonotype: Its ends do not fully match the called genes, so a read error is possible. CDR3 nucleotides: TGTGCCAGCAGCTTAGATCAGGGCCCAAAAGGGACCCGGTACTTC. Its translation is CASSLDQGPKGTRYF. V and J are TRBV11-2 and TRBJ2-5; either TRBD1 or TRBD2 may supply D (5 bases each). Germline V CDR1 and CDR2: SGHAT, FQNNGV. The CDR3 contains 15 residues.

On this clonotype: It may be a read error: a sequence one base away is much more abundant. The chain carries TRBV19 and TRBJ2-6, with a weak D call TRBD1 (5 bases). CDR1 is LNHDA, CDR2 SQIVND, per germline (reference sequence). This CDR3 comprises 15 residues. CDR3 residues: CASKSSNAGANILTF. The DNA of the CDR3 is TGTGCCAGTAAATCATCTAATGCTGGGGCCAACATCCTGACTTTC.

This clonotype has ten or more counts. This chain joins TRBV20-1 and TRBJ1-5; 9 nucleotides match TRBD1. The germline V gene has CDR1 DFQATT and CDR2 SNEGSKA (reference sequence). The CDR3 sequence is 14 residues long. V lost 6 bases and J lost 7; bases outside the gene matches: 10. The CDR3 sequence: CSAPGQGIWQPQHF. CDR3 coding DNA: TGCAGTGCGCCGGGACAGGGAATTTGGCAGCCCCAGCATTTT.

This clonotype was seen repeatedly, ten times or more. The gene calls are TRBV3-1 and TRBJ2-7; D not resolved. The CDR3 extends over 13 amino acids. V dropped 4 bases and J dropped 6 bases, with 13 bases sitting between them. Looked up from germline, CDR1 is LGHDT and CDR2 is YNNKEL (reference sequence). CDR3 in DNA: TGTGCCAGCAGCCTTAACGACTGGGCCGAGCAGTACTTC. Its protein product is CASSLNDWAEQYF.

This chain uses TRBV20-1 with TRBJ1-5; TRBD1 matches 10 bases. This CDR3 has 17 amino acids. CDR1 is DFQATT and CDR2 is SNEGSKA in the germline V gene (reference sequence). The V gene end was trimmed by 6 bases and the J gene end by 1 base; junction bases not matched to a gene: 12. The CDR3, as DNA: TGCAGTGCCGAGGGGCGGACAGGGGGTTTGAGCAATCAGCCCCAGCATTTT. Protein: CSAEGRTGGLSNQPQHF.